This passage covers 31 T cell receptor beta chains from one sample sequenced in a study of blood T cell repertoires in COVID-19. TCRdb keeps only in-frame clones here, not all; method: immunoSEQ multiplex PCR. The table includes approximately 90,000 clones, 75% to 90% detected once. Sequencing input: peripheral blood. All receptors derive from a woman of 80 years or more with acute or convalescent COVID-19.

The chain uses TRBV30 and TRBJ2-5, with 8 bases that match TRBD1. Germline CDR1 GTSNPN, CDR2 SVGIG (reference sequence). This CDR3 contains 15 residues. The V gene end was trimmed by 0 bases and the J gene end by 2 bases; junction bases not matched to a gene: 5. As DNA, the CDR3 is TGTGCCTGGAGTGTAGGACAGGGCCAACAAGAGACCCAGTACTTC. Its translation is CAWSVGQGQQETQYF.

The rearrangement joins TRBV5-6 to TRBJ2-3, with D perhaps TRBD2 (5 bases). Germline assignment: CDR1 SGHDT and CDR2 YYEEEE. The CDR3 has 14 residues. The V end lost 0 bases, the J end lost 6 bases, and 11 bases lay between the germline ends. The CDR3, as DNA: TGTGCCAGCAGCTTGGGGCTAGCAGACGATACGCAGTATTTT. This encodes CASSLGLADDTQYF.

In its sample, this clone was seen a few times. The V gene is TRBV5-1, the J gene TRBJ1-3; 7 bases match TRBD1. Germline trimming cut 2 bases from V and 4 bases from J; bases unmatched to any gene: 6. CDR1 and CDR2 from the germline V gene are SGHRS and YFSETQ. The CDR3 sequence is 15 residues long. CDR3 protein: CASSLRQGEGNTIYF. The DNA for the CDR3 is TGCGCCAGCAGCTTACGACAGGGAGAGGGAAACACCATATATTTT.

The chain joins TRBV13 to TRBJ2-3, with D maybe TRBD2 (6 bases). The CDR3 length is 12 residues. V lost 6 bases, J lost 2 bases, and 6 bases lay in between. In germline, CDR1 is PRHDT, CDR2 FYEKMQ (reference sequence). In DNA, the CDR3 is TGTGCCAGCAGGCGGGACACAGATACGCAGTATTTT. Translated, it gives CASRRDTDTQYF.

The chain has TRBV7-2 and TRBJ2-7; TRBD2 aligns across 7 bases. Trimming removed 1 base from V and 4 bases from J; junction bases left unmatched: 4. From germline, CDR1 is SGHTA and CDR2 FQGNSA. This CDR3 spans 14 amino acids. The CDR3 loop reads CASSLDGGGYEQYF. In DNA form, the CDR3 reads TGTGCCAGCAGCTTAGACGGGGGAGGGTACGAGCAGTACTTC.

V is TRBV4-1 and J is TRBJ1-1, with D perhaps TRBD1 (6 bases). V dropped 1 base and J dropped 4 bases, with 10 bases sitting between them. The length of the CDR3 is 14 residues. Germline V gene data show CDR1 as MGHRA and CDR2 as YSYEKL. The CDR3: CASSQAGGGTEAFF. In DNA form, the CDR3 reads TGCGCCAGCAGCCAAGCGGGAGGGGGCACTGAAGCTTTCTTT.

This chain links TRBV7-9 with TRBJ2-6; maybe TRBD2 (6 bases). V gave up 6 bases and J gave up 0 bases, with 21 bases separating them. Germline-derived CDR1 and CDR2 are SEHNR and FQNEAQ (reference sequence). The CDR3 is 19 amino acids. The CDR3 is CASRSLAPDRLSGANVLTF. CDR3 in DNA: TGTGCCAGCAGGTCCCTAGCGCCCGACCGACTCTCTGGGGCCAACGTCCTGACTTTC.

This clone was picked up a small number of times. The CDR3 region has the DNA TGCGCCAGCAGTGAGTCCAGCTACGAGCAGTACTTC. It is translated as CASSESSYEQYF. This chain uses TRBV10-1 with TRBJ2-7; D is unresolved. V lost 0 bases, J lost 3 bases, and 3 bases lay in between. The germline gives CDR1 WNHNN, CDR2 SYGVQD (reference sequence). The CDR3 is made up of 12 amino acids.

This rearrangement joins TRBV6-5 to TRBJ1-1; weak D call: TRBD1 (5 bases). The germline V gene has CDR1 MNHEY and CDR2 SVGAGI. The CDR3 contains 14 residues. V lost 0 bases and J 5 bases, leaving 10 bases between the germline ends. The CDR3 spells CASSYSYGGTEAFF. The CDR3 coding sequence is TGTGCCAGCAGTTACTCATACGGGGGGACTGAAGCTTTCTTT.

This chain connects TRBV7-3 to TRBJ1-2; D is perhaps TRBD1 (6 bases). The CDR3 is 15 residues long. Between the trimmed V and J ends, which lost 1 base and 6 bases, there was a span of 15 bases. CDR1 and CDR2 from the germline V gene are SGHTA and FQGTGA. The CDR3 nucleotides are TGTGCCAGCAGCTTAATGGGAACAGGGTCCCATGGCTACACCTTC. This translates into CASSLMGTGSHGYTF. The full variable domain, in which reference TRBV7-3 and TRBJ1-2 provide the parts outside the CDR3, is GAGVSQTPSNKVTEKGKYVELRCDPISGHTALYWYRQSLGQGPEFLIYFQGTGAADDSGLPNDRFFAVRPEGSVSTLKIQRTERGDSAVYLCASSLMGTGSHGYTFGSGTRLTVV.

The table lists this clone with a count of one. The V gene is TRBV7-9, the J gene TRBJ1-1, with D hard to call. Per the germline V gene, CDR1 is SEHNR and CDR2 is FQNEAQ (reference sequence). The CDR3 totals 15 residues. Trimming took 5 bases from V and 4 from J, leaving 17 bases between them. In nucleotides, the CDR3 is TGTGCCAGCAGCCCCATGGCCCAAGCGACCACTGAAGCTTTCTTT. It translates to CASSPMAQATTEAFF.

The sample holds one count of this clone. This chain connects TRBV2 to TRBJ2-7, with 7 bases lining up with TRBD2. The V and J ends lost 5 bases and 6 bases, in that order; junction bases with no gene match: 10. The CDR3 extends over 14 amino acids. Germline CDR1 reads SNHLY; CDR2 reads FYNNEI. CDR3 sequence reads: CASSPLSRGGEQYF. For the CDR3, the DNA is TGTGCCAGCAGTCCGCTGTCCCGCGGGGGCGAGCAGTACTTC.

The gene calls are TRBV12-3 or TRBV12-4 and TRBJ1-4; D remains unclear. The CDR3 has 12 residues. V was trimmed by 6 bases and J by 8 bases, leaving 10 bases between them. CDR3 coding DNA: TGTGCCAGCAGCCGGAGTGAGGAAAAACTGTTTTTT. Its protein product is CASSRSEEKLFF.

The chain carries TRBV6-5 and TRBJ1-6; TRBD1 matches 7 bases. The junction had 8 bases not matched to a gene; V was cut back by 6 bases and J by 6 bases. The length of the CDR3 is 15 residues. Germline V gene data show CDR1 as MNHEY and CDR2 as SVGAGI. The CDR3 sequence is CASRYRTGSNSPLHF. DNA of the CDR3: TGTGCCAGCAGGTATAGGACAGGCTCTAATTCACCCCTCCACTTT.

In this sample, this clone turned up a few times. V is TRBV24-1 and J is TRBJ1-1; D is perhaps TRBD1 (5 bases). V lost 4 bases and J lost 3, with 14 bases in between. The germline CDR1 and CDR2 sequences are KGHDR and SFDVKD. This CDR3 is built from 15 residues. In DNA form, the CDR3 reads TGTGCCACCAGTGACCTGTTTCAGGGCTACACTGAAGCTTTCTTT. It yields the protein CATSDLFQGYTEAFF.

Turning to this clone: One end of the junction varies from germline; a read error may be responsible. The CDR3 region has the DNA TGTGCCAGCAGCTTAGCCCGGGACAGGCTAGCTTTT. Translation gives CASSLARDRLAF. This sequence joins TRBV11-2 and TRBJ1-3, with 8 bases fitting TRBD1. This CDR3 is built from 12 residues. Germline-derived CDR1 and CDR2 are SGHAT and FQNNGV.

V and J are TRBV6-5 and TRBJ1-5; 7 nucleotides align to TRBD1. Losses at the gene ends were 6 bases for V and 3 bases for J; bases not matched to a gene: 5. CDR3 length equals 14 residues. Germline V gene lookup returns CDR1 MNHEY and CDR2 SVGAGI. The CDR3: CASSLTGDNQPQHF. Written as DNA, the CDR3 is TGTGCCAGCAGCCTAACAGGGGACAATCAGCCCCAGCATTTT.

The chain has TRBV7-3 and TRBJ2-5; D is possibly TRBD2 (5 bases). There are 14 residues in the CDR3. Trimming took off 5 bases at V and 3 bases at J, with 13 bases between the two ends. Germline V gene data show CDR1 as SGHTA and CDR2 as FQGTGA. CDR3: CASSLNGLKETQYF. The CDR3 DNA sequence: TGTGCCAGCAGCCTGAACGGACTTAAAGAGACCCAGTACTTC.

The genes are TRBV19 and TRBJ1-3; D remains ambiguous. In germline, CDR1 is LNHDA, CDR2 SQIVND (reference sequence). The CDR3 runs to 14 residues. V was shortened by 3 bases and J by 3 bases, with 9 bases between the two germline ends. CDR3 loop: CASSIEGDGNTIYF. In DNA form, the CDR3 reads TGTGCCAGTAGTATCGAGGGTGATGGAAACACCATATATTTT.

This clone was detected once. J is TRBJ2-5 and V is TRBV5-1; a possible D gene is TRBD2 (5 bases). Germline CDR1 is SGHRS and CDR2 is YFSETQ. V lost 1 base and J lost 4, with 8 bases in between. CDR3 length equals 13 residues. As DNA, the CDR3 is TGCGCCAGCAGCTTGAGTAGCGTAGAGACCCAGTACTTC. It codes for CASSLSSVETQYF.

The chain couples TRBV25-1 to TRBJ1-5; D not resolved. Trimming removed 1 base at V and 5 bases at J, with 6 bases between. Germline-derived CDR1 and CDR2 are MGHDK and SYGVNS. The CDR3 is 13 residues long. The chain's CDR3 is CASSESRDQPQHF. The CDR3 DNA follows: TGTGCCAGCAGTGAATCGAGAGATCAGCCCCAGCATTTT.

The chain combines TRBV6-5 with TRBJ1-5; D unclear. The CDR3 is made up of 14 amino acids. The V end lost 10 bases, the J end lost 6 bases, and 19 bases lay between the germline ends. Germline V lookup: CDR1 MNHEY, CDR2 SVGAGI. This CDR3 reads CATSSRYLGQPQHF. CDR3 in DNA: TGTGCCACCTCATCGAGGTATTTGGGTCAGCCCCAGCATTTT.

The chain links TRBV7-2 to TRBJ1-3; 7 bases align to TRBD1. After removal of 5 bases from V and 3 bases from J, the junction contained 4 bases not matched to a gene. Germline CDR1 reads SGHTA; CDR2 reads FQGNSA. The CDR3 runs 14 residues. CDR3 DNA sequence: TGTGCCAGCAGCACCCGGACAGGTGGAAACACCATATATTTT. This translates into CASSTRTGGNTIYF.

The chain combines TRBV7-2 with TRBJ1-2; 11 bases are a match to TRBD1. The CDR3 length is 13 residues. The germline V gene has CDR1 SGHTA and CDR2 FQGNSA. J lost 8 bases, V lost 1 base, and 0 bases had no gene match. The CDR3 here is CASSLGTGGGYTF. Written as DNA, the CDR3 is TGTGCCAGCAGCTTAGGGACAGGGGGCGGCTACACCTTC.

The rearrangement links TRBV10-3 to TRBJ2-3; the D gene is possibly TRBD2 (6 bases). This CDR3 has 16 residues. CDR1 is ENHRY, CDR2 SYGVKD, per germline. The V end was cut by 2 bases, the J end by 3 bases, with 15 bases between. The CDR3 region is CAISERRLEVTDTQYF. CDR3 sequence (DNA): TGTGCCATCAGTGAGCGGAGACTAGAGGTAACAGATACGCAGTATTTT.

This clone appeared once. The chain is built from TRBV12-3 or TRBV12-4 and TRBJ1-4; no clear D gene. The V gene lost 2 bases and the J gene lost 5 bases, with 6 bases spanning the gap. The CDR3 has 13 amino acids. The chain's CDR3 is CASSLQLNEKLFF. In DNA form, the CDR3 reads TGTGCCAGCAGTTTACAGTTAAATGAAAAACTGTTTTTT.

The chain couples TRBV7-9 to TRBJ2-1; D remains unclear. Germline CDR1 reads SEHNR; CDR2 reads FQNEAQ (reference sequence). With 6 bases removed from V and 11 bases from J, the gap between germline ends came to 17 bases. The CDR3 is 13 amino acids. CDR3 in DNA: TGTGCCAGCAGAAGCTTGGAACTACCTAAGCAGTTCTTC. It translates to CASRSLELPKQFF. The full variable domain, rest sourced from reference TRBV7-9 and TRBJ2-1, is DTGVSQNPRHKITKRGQNVTFRCDPISEHNRLYWYRQTLGQGPEFLTYFQNEAQLEKSRLLSDRFSAERPKGSFSTLEIQRTEQGDSAMYLCASRSLELPKQFFGPGTRLTVL.

V gene TRBV2 combines with J gene TRBJ2-2; tentative D call: TRBD1 (6 bases). The CDR3 is 16 residues long. Germline loops: CDR1 SNHLY, CDR2 FYNNEI. V lost 5 bases and J lost 0, with 13 bases in between. CDR3 in DNA: TGTGCCAGCAGTCGTCAGGGGCTAGCGAACACCGGGGAGCTGTTTTTT. It specifies CASSRQGLANTGELFF.

This chain links TRBV5-4 with TRBJ2-7; the D is unclear. The CDR3 length is 12 residues. Germline lookup yields CDR1 SGHNT and CDR2 YYREEE (reference sequence). The V and J ends lost 2 bases and 6 bases respectively, with 9 bases between them. The CDR3 nucleotides read TGTGCCAGCAGCTTTTGGAGTAGCGAGCAGTACTTC. Its protein is CASSFWSSEQYF.

The V call is TRBV5-5, the J call TRBJ2-3; 8 bases are shared with TRBD2. The CDR3 runs to 16 residues. The germline V gene has CDR1 SGHKS and CDR2 YYEKEE (reference sequence). J lost 2 bases, V lost 4 bases, and 9 bases had no gene match. This CDR3 is CASSRRPGRATDTQYF. The CDR3 nucleotides are TGTGCCAGCAGCAGACGGCCCGGGAGGGCCACAGATACGCAGTATTTT.

This clone showed up just once. V usage is TRBV9 and J usage is TRBJ2-1; 8 bases agree with TRBD2. After removal of 3 bases from V and 4 bases from J, the junction contained 9 bases not matched to a gene. The CDR3 sequence is 16 residues long. Germline values: CDR1 SGDLS, CDR2 YYNGEE. CDR3 in DNA: TGTGCCAGCAGCGCCCCCCGGGGGGGTTTATACAATGAGCAGTTCTTC. Translation gives CASSAPRGGLYNEQFF.